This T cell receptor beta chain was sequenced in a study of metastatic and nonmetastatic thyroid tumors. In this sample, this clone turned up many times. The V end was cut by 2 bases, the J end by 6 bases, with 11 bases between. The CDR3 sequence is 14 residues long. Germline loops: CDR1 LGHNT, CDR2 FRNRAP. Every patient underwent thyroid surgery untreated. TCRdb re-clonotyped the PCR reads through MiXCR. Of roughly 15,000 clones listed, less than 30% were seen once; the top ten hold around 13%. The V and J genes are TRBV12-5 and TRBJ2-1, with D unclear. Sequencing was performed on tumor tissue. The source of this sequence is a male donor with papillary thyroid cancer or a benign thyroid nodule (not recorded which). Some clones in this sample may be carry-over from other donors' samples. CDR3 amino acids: CASGLSTGGNEQFF. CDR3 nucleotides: TGTGCTAGTGGTTTGTCAACTGGTGGCAATGAGCAGTTCTTC. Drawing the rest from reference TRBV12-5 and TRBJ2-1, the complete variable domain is DARVTQTPRHKVTEMGQEVTMRCQPILGHNTVFWYRQTMMQGLELLAYFRNRAPLDDSGMPKDRFSAEMPDATLATLKIQPSEPRDSAVYFCASGLSTGGNEQFFGPGTRLTVL.